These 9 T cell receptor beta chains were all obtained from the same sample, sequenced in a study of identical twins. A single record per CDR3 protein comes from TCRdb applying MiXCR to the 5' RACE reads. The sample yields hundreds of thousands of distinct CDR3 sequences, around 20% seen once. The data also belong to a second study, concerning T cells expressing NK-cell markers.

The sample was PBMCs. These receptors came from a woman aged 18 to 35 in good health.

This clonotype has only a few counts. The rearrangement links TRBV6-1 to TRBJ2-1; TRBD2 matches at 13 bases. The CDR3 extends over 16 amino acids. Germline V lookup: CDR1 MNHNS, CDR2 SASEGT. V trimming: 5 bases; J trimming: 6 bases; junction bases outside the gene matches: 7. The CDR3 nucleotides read TGTGCCAGCAGTAGTACACTAGCGGGGGGGCCCAATGAGCAGTTCTTC. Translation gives CASSSTLAGGPNEQFF.

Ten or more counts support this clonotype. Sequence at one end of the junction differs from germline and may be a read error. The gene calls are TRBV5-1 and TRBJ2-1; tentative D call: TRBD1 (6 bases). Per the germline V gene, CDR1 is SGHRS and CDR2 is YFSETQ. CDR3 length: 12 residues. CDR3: CASSLRGYEQFF. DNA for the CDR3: TGTGCCAGCAGTTTAAGGGGGTATGAGCAGTTCTTC. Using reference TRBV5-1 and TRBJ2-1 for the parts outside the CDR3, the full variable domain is KAGVTQTPRYLIKTRGQQVTLSCSPISGHRSVSWYQQTPGQGLQFLFEYFSETQRNKGNFPGRFSGRQFSNSRSEMNVSTLELGDSALYLCASSLRGYEQFFGPGTRLTVL.

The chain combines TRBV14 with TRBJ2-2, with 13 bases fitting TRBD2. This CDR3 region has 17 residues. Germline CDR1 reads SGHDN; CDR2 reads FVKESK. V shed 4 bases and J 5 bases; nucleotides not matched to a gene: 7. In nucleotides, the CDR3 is TGTGCCAGCAGCCCCAGCGGACTAGCGGGAGTTACCGGGGAGCTGTTTTTT. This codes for CASSPSGLAGVTGELFF.

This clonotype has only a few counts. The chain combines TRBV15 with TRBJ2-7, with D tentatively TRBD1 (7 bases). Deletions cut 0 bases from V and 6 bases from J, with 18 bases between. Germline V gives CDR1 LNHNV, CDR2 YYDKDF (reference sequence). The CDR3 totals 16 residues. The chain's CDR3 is CATSREPEGASLEQYF. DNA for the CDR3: TGTGCCACCAGCAGAGAACCGGAGGGGGCAAGTCTCGAGCAGTACTTC.

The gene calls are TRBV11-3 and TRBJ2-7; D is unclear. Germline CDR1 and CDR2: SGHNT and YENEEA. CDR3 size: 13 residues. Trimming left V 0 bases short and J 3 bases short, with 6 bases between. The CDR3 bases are TGTGCCAGCAGCTTAGAAGAGTTCTACGAGCAGTACTTC. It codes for CASSLEEFYEQYF.

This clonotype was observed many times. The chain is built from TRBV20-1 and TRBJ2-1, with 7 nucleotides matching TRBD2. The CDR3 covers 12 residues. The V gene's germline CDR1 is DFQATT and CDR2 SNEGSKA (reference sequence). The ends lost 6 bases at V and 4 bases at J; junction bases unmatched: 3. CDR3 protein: CSAAGRYNEQFF. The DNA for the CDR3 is TGCAGTGCAGCGGGGAGATACAATGAGCAGTTCTTC.

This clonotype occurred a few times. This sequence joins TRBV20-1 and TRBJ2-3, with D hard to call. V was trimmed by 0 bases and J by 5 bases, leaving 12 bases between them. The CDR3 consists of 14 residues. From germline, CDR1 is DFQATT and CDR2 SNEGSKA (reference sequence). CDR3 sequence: CSARDPGSGDTQYF. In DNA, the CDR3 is TGCAGTGCTAGAGATCCCGGTAGTGGAGATACGCAGTATTTT.

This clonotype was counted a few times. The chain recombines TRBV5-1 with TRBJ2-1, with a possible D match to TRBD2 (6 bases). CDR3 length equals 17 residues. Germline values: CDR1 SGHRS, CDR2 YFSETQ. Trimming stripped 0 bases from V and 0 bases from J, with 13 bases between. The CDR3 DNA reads TGCGCCAGCAGCTTGGCGGTTTGGCGGGGCTCCTACAATGAGCAGTTCTTC. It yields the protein CASSLAVWRGSYNEQFF.

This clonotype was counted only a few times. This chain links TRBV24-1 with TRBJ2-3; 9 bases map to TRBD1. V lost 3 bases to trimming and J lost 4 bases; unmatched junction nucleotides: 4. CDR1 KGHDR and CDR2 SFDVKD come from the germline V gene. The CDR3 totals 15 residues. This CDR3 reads CATSDAGQGSDTQYF. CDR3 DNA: TGTGCCACCAGTGATGCGGGACAGGGTTCAGATACGCAGTATTTT.